The clone carrying this TCR beta chain appeared once. Under the authors' procedure: Counts of nucleated cells, estimated from reference gene primer amplification, were obtained. Repertoires were generated with immunoSEQ multiplex PCR, while TCRdb's copy carries only in-frame clones and drops some. V, J and clone size are those of that table, while D and trimming were read from the DNA. The table has some 260,000 clones, roughly 87% seen once. The source of the sample is a study of blood T cell repertoires in COVID-19. Study as a whole: Both acute and convalescent COVID-19 samples were obtained from the United States, Italy and Spain. T cells, B-cell-depleted T cells, or PBMCs supplied cDNA or gDNA.

Germline CDR1 reads MNHNS; CDR2 reads SASEGT. Trimming pared 3 bases from V and 5 bases from J, leaving 8 bases between. CDR3 size: 13 residues. The receptor comes from a young woman with acute or convalescent COVID-19. The sequenced sample was peripheral blood. The gene calls are TRBV6-1 and TRBJ2-1, with D unclear. Here the CDR3 reads CASSDPQNNEQFF. The CDR3 bases are TGTGCCAGCAGTGATCCACAGAACAATGAGCAGTTCTTC.